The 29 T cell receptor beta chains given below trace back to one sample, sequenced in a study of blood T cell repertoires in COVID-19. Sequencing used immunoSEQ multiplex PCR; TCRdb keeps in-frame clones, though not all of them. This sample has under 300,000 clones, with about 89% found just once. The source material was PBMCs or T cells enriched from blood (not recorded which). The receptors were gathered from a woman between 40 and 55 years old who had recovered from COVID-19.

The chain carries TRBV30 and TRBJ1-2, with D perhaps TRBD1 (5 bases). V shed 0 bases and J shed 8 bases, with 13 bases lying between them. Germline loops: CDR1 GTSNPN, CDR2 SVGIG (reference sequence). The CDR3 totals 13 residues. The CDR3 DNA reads TGTGCCTGGAGTGTACAGGAGTTCTTGGGCTACACCTTC. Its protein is CAWSVQEFLGYTF.

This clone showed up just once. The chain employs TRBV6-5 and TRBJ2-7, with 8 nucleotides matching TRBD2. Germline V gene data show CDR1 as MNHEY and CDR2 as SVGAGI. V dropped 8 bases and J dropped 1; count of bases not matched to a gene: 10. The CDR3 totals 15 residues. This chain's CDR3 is CASVPRRGASYEQYF. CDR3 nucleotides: TGTGCCAGCGTTCCGCGGCGGGGGGCGTCCTACGAGCAGTACTTC.

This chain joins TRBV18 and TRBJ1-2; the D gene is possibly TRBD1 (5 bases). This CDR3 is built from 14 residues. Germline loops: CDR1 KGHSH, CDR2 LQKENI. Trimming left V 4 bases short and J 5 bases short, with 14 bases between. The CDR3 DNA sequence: TGTGCCAGCTCACAAGACCCGGACACTTATGGCTACACCTTC. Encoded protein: CASSQDPDTYGYTF. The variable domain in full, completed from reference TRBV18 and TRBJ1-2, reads NAGVMQNPRHLVRRRGQEARLRCSPMKGHSHVYWYRQLPEEGLKFMVYLQKENIIDESGMPKERFSAEFPKEGPSILRIQQVVRGDSAAYFCASSQDPDTYGYTFGSGTRLTVV.

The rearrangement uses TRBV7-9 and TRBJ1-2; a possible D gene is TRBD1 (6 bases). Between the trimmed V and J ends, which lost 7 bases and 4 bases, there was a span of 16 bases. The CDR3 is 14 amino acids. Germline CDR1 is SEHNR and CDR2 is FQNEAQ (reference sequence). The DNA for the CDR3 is TGTGCCAGCACCCCTCCAGGGGCTAGCTATGGCTACACCTTC. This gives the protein CASTPPGASYGYTF.

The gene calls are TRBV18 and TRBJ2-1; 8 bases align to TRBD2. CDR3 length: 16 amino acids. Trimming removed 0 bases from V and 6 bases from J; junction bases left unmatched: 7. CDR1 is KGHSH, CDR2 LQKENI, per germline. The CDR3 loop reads CASSPPMRGALNEQFF. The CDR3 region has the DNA TGTGCCAGCTCACCACCGATGCGGGGGGCTCTCAATGAGCAGTTCTTC.

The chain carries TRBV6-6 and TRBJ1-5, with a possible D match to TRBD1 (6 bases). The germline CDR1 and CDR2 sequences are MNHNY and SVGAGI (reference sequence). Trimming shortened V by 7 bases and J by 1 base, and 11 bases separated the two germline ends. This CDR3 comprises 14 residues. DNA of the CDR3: TGTGCCAGCATTGCTGGGACAAGCAATCAGCCCCAGCATTTT. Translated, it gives CASIAGTSNQPQHF.

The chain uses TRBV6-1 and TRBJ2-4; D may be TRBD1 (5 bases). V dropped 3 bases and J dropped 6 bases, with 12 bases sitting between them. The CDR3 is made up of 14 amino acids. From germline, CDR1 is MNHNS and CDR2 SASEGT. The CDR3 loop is CASSDRVEVNIQYF. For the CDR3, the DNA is TGTGCCAGCAGTGACAGGGTAGAGGTAAACATTCAGTACTTC.

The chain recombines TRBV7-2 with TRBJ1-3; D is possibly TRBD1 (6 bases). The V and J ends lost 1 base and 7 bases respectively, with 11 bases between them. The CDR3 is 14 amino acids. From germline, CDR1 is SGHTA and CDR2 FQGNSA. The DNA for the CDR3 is TGTGCCAGCAGCTTAGATGGTCAGGGGAACACCATATATTTT. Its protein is CASSLDGQGNTIYF.

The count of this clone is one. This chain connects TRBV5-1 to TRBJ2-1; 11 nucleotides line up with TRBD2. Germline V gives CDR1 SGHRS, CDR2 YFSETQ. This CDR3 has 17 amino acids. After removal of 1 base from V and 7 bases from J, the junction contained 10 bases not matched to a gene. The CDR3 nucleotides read TGCGCCAGCAGCTTGCTTAGCGGGGGGGCCTTTAGGAATGAGCAGTTCTTC. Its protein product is CASSLLSGGAFRNEQFF.

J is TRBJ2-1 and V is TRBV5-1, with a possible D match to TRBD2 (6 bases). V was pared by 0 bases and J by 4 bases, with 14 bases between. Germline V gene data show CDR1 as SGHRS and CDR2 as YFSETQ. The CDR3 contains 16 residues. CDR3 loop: CASSLGGTTVYNEQFF. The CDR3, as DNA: TGCGCCAGCAGCTTGGGCGGGACCACCGTTTACAATGAGCAGTTCTTC.

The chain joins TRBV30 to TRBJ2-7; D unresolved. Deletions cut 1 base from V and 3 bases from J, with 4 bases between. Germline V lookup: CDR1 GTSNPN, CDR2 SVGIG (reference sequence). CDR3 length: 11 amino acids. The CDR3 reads CAWSGSYEQYF. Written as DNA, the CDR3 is TGTGCCTGGAGTGGCAGCTACGAGCAGTACTTC.

DNA for the CDR3: TGTGCCAGCAGCGTGGGAGCTCAAAGGAAAGAGACCCAGTACTTC. Translation gives CASSVGAQRKETQYF. V and J are TRBV9 and TRBJ2-5; D perhaps matches TRBD2 (5 bases). Trimming removed 2 bases at V and 3 bases at J, with 14 bases between. The CDR3 is 15 amino acids. Germline V gene lookup returns CDR1 SGDLS and CDR2 YYNGEE.

The CDR3 region is CASSLAGRTVAFF. Written as DNA, the CDR3 is TGTGCCAGCAGCTTAGCCGGGCGGACAGTGGCTTTCTTT. V usage is TRBV7-6 and J usage is TRBJ1-1, with D perhaps matching TRBD1 (6 bases). This CDR3 contains 13 residues. Germline CDR1 reads SGHVS; CDR2 reads FNYEAQ. The ends were cut back, 0 bases at V and 11 bases at J, with 13 bases in the middle.

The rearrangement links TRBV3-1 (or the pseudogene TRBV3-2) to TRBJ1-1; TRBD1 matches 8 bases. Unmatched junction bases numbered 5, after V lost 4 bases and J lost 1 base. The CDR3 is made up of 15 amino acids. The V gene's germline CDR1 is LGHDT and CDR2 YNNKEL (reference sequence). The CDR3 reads CASSPWGTGNTEAFF. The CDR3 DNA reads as TGTGCCAGCAGCCCGTGGGGGACAGGGAACACTGAAGCTTTCTTT.

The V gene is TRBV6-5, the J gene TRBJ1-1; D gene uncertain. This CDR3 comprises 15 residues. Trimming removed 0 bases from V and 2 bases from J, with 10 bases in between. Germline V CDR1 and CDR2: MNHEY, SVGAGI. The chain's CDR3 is CASSYSSNRNTEAFF. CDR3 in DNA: TGTGCCAGCAGTTACTCGAGTAACAGAAACACTGAAGCTTTCTTT.

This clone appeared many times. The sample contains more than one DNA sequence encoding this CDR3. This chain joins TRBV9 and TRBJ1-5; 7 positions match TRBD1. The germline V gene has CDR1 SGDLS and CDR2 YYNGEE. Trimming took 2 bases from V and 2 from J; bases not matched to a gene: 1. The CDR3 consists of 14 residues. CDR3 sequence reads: CASSVGTGNQPQHF. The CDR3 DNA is TGTGCCAGCAGCGTCGGGACAGGCAATCAGCCCCAGCATTTT.

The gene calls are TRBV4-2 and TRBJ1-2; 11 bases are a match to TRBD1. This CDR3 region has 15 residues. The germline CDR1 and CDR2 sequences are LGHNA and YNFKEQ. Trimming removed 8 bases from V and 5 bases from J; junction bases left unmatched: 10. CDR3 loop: CASWTGGEISYGYTF. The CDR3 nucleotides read TGTGCCAGCTGGACAGGGGGCGAAATTTCGTATGGCTACACCTTC.

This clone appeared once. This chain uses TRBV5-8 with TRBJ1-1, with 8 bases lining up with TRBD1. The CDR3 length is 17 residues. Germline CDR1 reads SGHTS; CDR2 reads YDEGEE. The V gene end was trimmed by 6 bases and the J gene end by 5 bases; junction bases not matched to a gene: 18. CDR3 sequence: CASTTPLGQVGSTEAFF. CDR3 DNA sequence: TGTGCCAGCACCACTCCCCTGGGACAGGTGGGATCGACTGAAGCTTTCTTT.

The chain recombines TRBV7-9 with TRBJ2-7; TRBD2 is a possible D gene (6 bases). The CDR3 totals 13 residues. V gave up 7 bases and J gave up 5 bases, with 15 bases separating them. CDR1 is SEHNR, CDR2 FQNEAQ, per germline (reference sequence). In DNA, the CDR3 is TGTGCCAGCACCTTTACCTCTAGCGACGAGCAGTACTTC. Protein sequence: CASTFTSSDEQYF.

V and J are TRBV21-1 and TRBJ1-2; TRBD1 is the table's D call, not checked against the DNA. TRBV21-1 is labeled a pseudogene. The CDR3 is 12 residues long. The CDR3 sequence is CASSVRRAGYTF. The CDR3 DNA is TGTGCCAGCAGCGTCCGCAGGGCTGGCTACACCTTC.

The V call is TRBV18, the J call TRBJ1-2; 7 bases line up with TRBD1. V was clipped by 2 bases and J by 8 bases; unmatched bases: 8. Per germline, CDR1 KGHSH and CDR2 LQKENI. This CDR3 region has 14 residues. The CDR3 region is CASSPTSGTEGYTF. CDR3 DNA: TGTGCCAGCTCACCAACCTCCGGGACAGAGGGCTACACCTTC.

CDR3 region: CASSRKQGAENIQYF. In DNA, the CDR3 is TGTGCCAGCAGTAGGAAACAGGGGGCGGAAAACATTCAGTACTTC. This chain joins TRBV6-5 and TRBJ2-4; 9 positions agree with TRBD1. This CDR3 region has 15 residues. V was pared by 5 bases and J by 5 bases, with 7 bases of the junction left unmatched. CDR1 and CDR2 from the germline V gene are MNHEY and SVGAGI.

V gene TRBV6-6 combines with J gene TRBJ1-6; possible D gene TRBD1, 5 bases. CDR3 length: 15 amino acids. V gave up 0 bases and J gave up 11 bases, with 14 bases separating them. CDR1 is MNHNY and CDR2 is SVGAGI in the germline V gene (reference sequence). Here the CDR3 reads CASSYSQVTEAPLHF. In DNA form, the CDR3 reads TGTGCCAGCAGTTACTCACAGGTGACTGAGGCACCCCTCCACTTT.

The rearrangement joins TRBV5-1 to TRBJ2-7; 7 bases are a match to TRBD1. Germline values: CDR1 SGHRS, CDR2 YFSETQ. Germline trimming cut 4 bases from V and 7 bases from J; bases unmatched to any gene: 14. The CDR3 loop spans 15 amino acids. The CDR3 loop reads CASSKGDSYDFEQYF. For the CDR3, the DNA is TGCGCCAGCAGCAAAGGGGACAGTTATGATTTTGAGCAGTACTTC.

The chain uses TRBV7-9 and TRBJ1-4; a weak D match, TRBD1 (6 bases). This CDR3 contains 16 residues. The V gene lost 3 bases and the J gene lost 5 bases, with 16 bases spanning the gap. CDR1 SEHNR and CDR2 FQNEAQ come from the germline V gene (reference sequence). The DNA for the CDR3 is TGTGCCAGCAGCTTCAAAGGGCAGGGGCGGAATGAAAAACTGTTTTTT. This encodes CASSFKGQGRNEKLFF.

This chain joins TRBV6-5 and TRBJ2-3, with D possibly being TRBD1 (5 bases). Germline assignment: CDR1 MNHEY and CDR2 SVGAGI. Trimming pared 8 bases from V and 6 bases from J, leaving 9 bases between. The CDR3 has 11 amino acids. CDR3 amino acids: CASWKGDTQYF. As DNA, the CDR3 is TGTGCCAGCTGGAAGGGGGATACGCAGTATTTT.

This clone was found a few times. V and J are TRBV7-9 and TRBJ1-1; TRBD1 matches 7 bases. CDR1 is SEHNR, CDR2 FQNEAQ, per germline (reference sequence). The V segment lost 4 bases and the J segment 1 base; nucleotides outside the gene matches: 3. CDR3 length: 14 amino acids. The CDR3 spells CASSSGQTNTEAFF. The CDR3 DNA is TGTGCCAGCAGCTCGGGACAGACGAACACTGAAGCTTTCTTT.

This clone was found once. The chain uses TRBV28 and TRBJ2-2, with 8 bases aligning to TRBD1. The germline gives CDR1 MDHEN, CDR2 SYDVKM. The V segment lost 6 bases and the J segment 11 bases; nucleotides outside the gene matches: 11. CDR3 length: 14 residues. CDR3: CASRLSGTGVELFF. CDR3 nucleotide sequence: TGTGCCAGCAGACTCTCCGGGACAGGAGTTGAGCTGTTTTTT.

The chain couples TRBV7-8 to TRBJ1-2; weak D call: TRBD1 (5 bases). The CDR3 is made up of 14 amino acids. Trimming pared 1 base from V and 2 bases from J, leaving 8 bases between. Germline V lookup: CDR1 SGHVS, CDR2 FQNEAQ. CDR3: CASSLGTRNYGYTF. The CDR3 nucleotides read TGTGCCAGCAGCTTAGGGACACGGAACTATGGCTACACCTTC.